This T cell receptor (beta chain) emerged from a study of cytomegalovirus exposure and HLA in healthy donors. TCRdb's table, derived via immunoSEQ multiplex PCR, lists solely in-frame clones and lacks some. The sample contains around 150,000 clones, around nine tenths of which appear only once. Germline CDR1 and CDR2: MNHEY and SMNVEV (reference sequence). V was pared by 1 base and J by 4 bases, with 7 bases of the junction left unmatched. This CDR3 region has 17 residues. The receptor was isolated from a man between 18 and 35 years old in good health and CMV-seropositive. The sequenced sample was PBMCs. This chain uses TRBV27 with TRBJ1-3, with 10 bases lining up with TRBD1. The CDR3 DNA sequence: TGTGCCAGCAGTTTATATCCCGGGACAGGGGACGGAAACACCATATATTTT. Protein sequence: CASSLYPGTGDGNTIYF.